The 20 T cell receptor beta chains below were found in one sample sequenced in a study of tumor and adjacent non-tumor tissue in lung cancer. RNA was extracted from bulk tissue without any cell sorting. A modified ARM-PCR protocol with three rounds of nested PCR amplified TCRbeta. In TCRdb, the multiplex PCR reads were re-called with MiXCR into one record per CDR3 protein. The sample has about 70,000 distinct CDR3 sequences, roughly 72% seen once. Sequenced material: lung tumor tissue. The receptors stem from a man aged 55-75 years with non-small cell lung cancer.

About this clonotype: A much larger clone differs from this one at a single base, so this may be a read error. The V and J genes are TRBV20-1 and TRBJ2-7, with 10 bases that match TRBD1. CDR3 length equals 14 residues. V shed 1 base, J shed 6 bases, and the junction held 6 bases outside the gene matches. Germline lookup yields CDR1 DFQATT and CDR2 SNEGSKA (reference sequence). CDR3: CSARAGQGNCEQYF. The CDR3 DNA is TGCAGTGCTAGAGCGGGACAGGGGAACTGCGAGCAGTACTTC.

This clonotype was seen a handful of times. The junction does not match germline at one end; this may be a read error. The J gene is TRBJ1-2, the V gene TRBV20-1; TRBD1 agrees at 9 bases. Germline assignment: CDR1 DFQATT and CDR2 SNEGSKA (reference sequence). The CDR3 runs to 16 residues. In nucleotides, the CDR3 is TGCAGTGCTAGACCTGGGACAGGGAATGACCCCTATGGTTACACCTTC. It yields the protein CSARPGTGNDPYGYTF.

The chain is built from TRBV5-1 and TRBJ2-1; D is ambiguous. Germline values: CDR1 SGHRS, CDR2 YFSETQ. Trimming stripped 1 base from V and 12 bases from J, with 14 bases between. The CDR3 totals 13 residues. The CDR3 reads CASSLTVSHGQFF. In DNA form, the CDR3 reads TGCGCCAGCAGCTTGACCGTGTCCCATGGGCAGTTCTTC.

The chain uses TRBV12-3 or TRBV12-4 and TRBJ2-3, with D tentatively TRBD1 or TRBD2 (5 bases each). The CDR3 contains 15 residues. V was cut by 6 bases and J by 6 bases, with 19 bases left in between. Written as DNA, the CDR3 is TGTGCCAGCAGCTCCCTGGGGGAGAGGACTGATACGCAGTATTTT. Amino acid sequence: CASSSLGERTDTQYF.

A note on this clonotype: Given the absence of the conserved phenylalanine or tryptophan at the CDR3 end, a read error is likely. The chain couples TRBV6-5 to TRBJ2-7, with TRBD1 matching over 7 bases. The CDR3 loop spans 15 amino acids. Germline loops: CDR1 MNHEY, CDR2 SVGAGI. The V gene end was trimmed by 5 bases and the J gene end by 4 bases; junction bases not matched to a gene: 11. The CDR3 region is CASSHGAGQAYEQYL. The CDR3 DNA follows: TGTGCCAGCAGTCACGGGGCTGGACAGGCTTACGAGCAGTACTTA.

With respect to this clonotype: A junction boundary mismatches the germline segment, possibly from a read error. The CDR3 spells CNASLAGGRQEQYF. CDR3 bases: TGCAATGCTAGTCTAGCGGGAGGGCGTCAGGAGCAGTATTTC. This sequence joins TRBV20-1 and TRBJ2-7; 12 positions match TRBD2. The CDR3 contains 14 residues. Germline CDR1 DFQATT, CDR2 SNEGSKA (reference sequence).

Only one count was recorded for this clonotype. Without the conserved terminal phenylalanine or tryptophan, this CDR3 likely stems from a read error. The DNA is left out, because the CDR3 cannot be placed on it with certainty; the CDR3 is given as TCRdb lists it. The chain combines TRBV30 with TRBJ1-5. With termini counted, the CDR3 has 15 amino acids. From germline, CDR1 is GTSNPN and CDR2 SVGIG (reference sequence). This CDR3 reads CAWSQMAENNQPQLC.

The rearrangement uses TRBV7-3 and TRBJ2-3, with D maybe TRBD2 (6 bases). Germline CDR1 SGHTA, CDR2 FQGTGA. Trimming removed 2 bases from V and 0 bases from J, with 12 bases in between. The CDR3 contains 16 residues. The DNA for the CDR3 is TGTGCCAGCAGCTTAGTCCCCCGGGGGAGCACAGATACGCAGTATTTT. It encodes CASSLVPRGSTDTQYF.

This clonotype is labeled as medium-sized. V gene TRBV20-1 combines with J gene TRBJ2-1; D ambiguous. Looked up from germline, CDR1 is DFQATT and CDR2 is SNEGSKA (reference sequence). The CDR3 length is 11 residues. V was cut by 0 bases and J by 12 bases, with 9 bases left in between. The CDR3 coding sequence is TGCAGTGCTAGAGATGGGTACGTGCAGTTCTTC. Residues: CSARDGYVQFF.

About this clonotype itself: The junction departs from the called germline gene at one end, perhaps through a read error. CDR3 nucleotides: TGTGCCAGCAGCTTGGGTATGGGACAGGGGAATCTGCCCCAACATTTT. It yields the protein CASSLGMGQGNLPQHF. The chain is built from TRBV5-6 and TRBJ1-5; 10 bases fit TRBD1. The CDR3 is made up of 16 amino acids. The germline V gene has CDR1 SGHDT and CDR2 YYEEEE. The full variable domain, completed using reference TRBV5-6 and TRBJ1-5, is DAGVTQSPTHLIKTRGQQVTLRCSPKSGHDTVSWYQQALGQGPQFIFQYYEEEERQRGNFPDRFSGHQFPNYSSELNVNALLLGDSALYLCASSLGMGQGNLPQHFGDGTRLSIL.

This clonotype was seen many times. CDR3 sequence reads: CRASAGGDNEAFF. The CDR3 bases are TGCAGAGCCTCGGCAGGGGGGGACAATGAAGCTTTCTTT. This rearrangement joins TRBV29-1 to TRBJ1-1; TRBD1 agrees at 7 bases. Germline V CDR1 and CDR2: SQVTM, ANQGSEA. This CDR3 has 13 residues.

This clonotype is a singleton in its sample. This CDR3 is missing its conserved last phenylalanine or tryptophan, likely due to a read error. The DNA is left out, because the CDR3 cannot be placed on it with certainty; the CDR3 is given as TCRdb lists it. The rearrangement uses TRBV29-1 and TRBJ1-1; the DNA was not compared with TRBD1, the D call given in the table. The CDR3 has 13 residues if both end residues are counted. CDR1 and CDR2 (germline): SQVTM, ANQGSEA. The CDR3 here is CRGNTGGGTEALL.

V gene TRBV29-1 combines with J gene TRBJ2-7; possibly TRBD1 for D (6 bases). Looked up from germline, CDR1 is SQVTM and CDR2 is ANQGSEA. Trimming took off 0 bases at V and 5 bases at J, with 20 bases between the two ends. The CDR3 covers 16 residues. CDR3: CSVEDGLGQVGDEQYF. Written as DNA, the CDR3 is TGCAGCGTTGAAGATGGGCTGGGACAAGTGGGAGACGAGCAGTACTTC.

This rearrangement joins TRBV20-1 to TRBJ1-5; D is undetermined. The CDR3 spans 14 residues. V was pared by 0 bases and J by 7 bases, with 13 bases between. CDR1 DFQATT and CDR2 SNEGSKA come from the germline V gene (reference sequence). The CDR3 region is CSAREKALKQPQHF. In nucleotides, the CDR3 is TGCAGTGCTAGAGAGAAGGCCTTAAAACAGCCCCAGCATTTT.

Regarding this clonotype: One end of the junction does not line up with germline, which may come from a read error. This sequence joins TRBV6-5 and TRBJ1-1; D gene ambiguous. The CDR3 extends over 11 amino acids. Germline V CDR1 and CDR2: MNHEY, SVGAGI. The CDR3 loop reads CATRKNTEVFF. The CDR3 DNA reads TGTGCTACCAGGAAGAACACTGAAGTTTTCTTT.

This chain links TRBV5-6 with TRBJ2-7; tentative D call: TRBD2 (5 bases). Germline V lookup: CDR1 SGHDT, CDR2 YYEEEE. The CDR3 runs to 16 residues. The V end was cut by 0 bases, the J end by 1 base, with 14 bases between. In DNA form, the CDR3 reads TGTGCCAGCAGCTTGGGGAGGATTGACGGTTCCTACGAGCAGTACTTC. It specifies CASSLGRIDGSYEQYF.

In its sample, this clonotype was seen once. A much larger clone is a single base away; this may be a read error. The rearrangement uses TRBV5-1 and TRBJ2-4, with 11 bases aligning to TRBD1. The CDR3 covers 14 residues. Germline V gives CDR1 SGHRS, CDR2 YFSETQ. V lost 3 bases, J lost 10 bases, and 6 bases stayed unmatched. This chain's CDR3 is CASSSGTGGKIQYF. In nucleotides, the CDR3 is TGCGCCAGCAGCTCTGGGACAGGGGGAAAAATTCAGTACTTC.

Worth noting for this clonotype: The junction shows a germline mismatch at one end, possibly a read error. The chain links TRBV11-3 to TRBJ2-3, with D perhaps TRBD2 (5 bases). The CDR3 is 16 residues long. The germline CDR1 and CDR2 sequences are SGHNT and YENEEA. CDR3: CPSSSRLAYSTDTQYF. CDR3 in DNA: TGTCCCAGCAGCTCCAGGCTAGCATATAGCACAGATACGCAGTATTTT.

The rearrangement links TRBV29-1 to TRBJ2-3; weak D call: TRBD1 (6 bases). V gave up 3 bases and J gave up 6 bases, with 16 bases separating them. Germline-derived CDR1 and CDR2 are SQVTM and ANQGSEA. The CDR3 is 14 amino acids. The CDR3 DNA reads TGCAGCGTTGAGGGCAGGGGACGTAGGGATACGCAGTATTTT. Protein: CSVEGRGRRDTQYF.

About this clonotype itself: A junction boundary mismatches the germline segment, possibly from a read error. V gene TRBV6-5 combines with J gene TRBJ2-7; D ambiguous. The CDR3 is 14 residues long. The germline V gene encodes CDR1 MNHEY and CDR2 SVGAGI. The CDR3 reads CASSYLSSYYEQYF. CDR3 DNA sequence: TGTGCTAGCAGTTACTTGAGTAGCTACTACGAGCAGTACTTC.